This TCR beta chain emerged from a study of CD8 T cells in ankylosing spondylitis. Each CDR3 protein gets one entry after TCRdb re-called the 5' RACE reads with MiXCR. The repertoire holds approximately 220,000 distinct CDR3 sequences, roughly 24% seen once, with 5% to 7.5% in the top ten. The sample holds many counts of this clonotype. The sequencing sample was made of blood, either unsorted or a sorted T cell fraction (not recorded which). This TCR came from a male donor with ankylosing spondylitis or in good health (not recorded which).

In DNA, the CDR3 is TGTGCCGGCGGGACTAGCGGATACGAGCAGTACTTC. This gives the protein CAGGTSGYEQYF. The genes are TRBV2 and TRBJ2-7; 11 bases line up with TRBD2. CDR3 length: 12 residues. V lost 11 bases to trimming and J lost 4 bases; unmatched junction nucleotides: 4. CDR1 is SNHLY, CDR2 FYNNEI, per germline.